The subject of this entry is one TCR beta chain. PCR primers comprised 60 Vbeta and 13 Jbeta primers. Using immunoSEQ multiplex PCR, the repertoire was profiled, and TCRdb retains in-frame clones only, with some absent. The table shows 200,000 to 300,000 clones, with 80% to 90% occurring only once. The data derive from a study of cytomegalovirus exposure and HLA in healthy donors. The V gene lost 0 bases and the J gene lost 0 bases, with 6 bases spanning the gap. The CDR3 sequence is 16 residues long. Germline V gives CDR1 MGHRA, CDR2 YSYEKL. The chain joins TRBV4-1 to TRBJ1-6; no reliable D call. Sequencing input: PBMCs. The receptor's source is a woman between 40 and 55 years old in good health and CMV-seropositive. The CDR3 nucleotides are TGCGCCAGCAGCCAAGACCGGAGCTCCTATAATTCACCCCTCCACTTT. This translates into CASSQDRSSYNSPLHF.